The sample holds a few counts of the clone carrying this T cell receptor beta chain. Its antigen is as yet unknown. Unmatched junction bases numbered 4, after V lost 0 bases and J lost 2 bases. The CDR3 is made up of 16 amino acids. Germline V gene sequence: CDR1 WNHNN, CDR2 SYGVQD (reference sequence). This sample was taken from a study of blood T cells in healthy people across ages. Study-level points and caveats: Nothing was known about donor CMV status, and this possibly confounded expanded clonotype changes.

Donors gave roughly 10 milliliters of peripheral blood apiece. Next came a second PCR, run for about 6 to 12 cycles, which used a sample-barcoded 5' primer along with a J-beta primer mix. TCRdb reprocessed the 5' RACE reads via MiXCR and lists one record per CDR3 protein. The data contain about 720,000 distinct CDR3 sequences, around a fifth of them singletons. The receptor's source is a man aged 65-85 years in good health. Sequenced input: blood. The V call is TRBV10-1, the J call TRBJ2-3; 8 nucleotides align to TRBD1. The CDR3 is CASSESRTGTTDTQYF. DNA of the CDR3: TGCGCCAGCAGTGAGTCTAGGACAGGGACCACAGATACGCAGTATTTT.